Below, one T cell receptor beta chain is given with its context. This entry is derived from a study of blood T cell repertoires in COVID-19. Looking at the study overall: Acute and convalescent COVID-19 specimens originated in the United States, Italy and Spain.

The CDR3 sequence is 14 residues long. The germline V gene has CDR1 WSHSY and CDR2 SAAADI. V was trimmed by 8 bases and J by 4 bases, leaving 17 bases between them. Authors' processing steps: Amplification with reference gene primers provided the estimates of nucleated cell counts. Assay used: immunoSEQ multiplex PCR; TCRdb lists only in-frame clones, some missing. The V and J calls and clone size were taken over from that table, and D and trimming were inferred from the DNA. Here the sample spans some 260,000 clones, 88% being singletons. Sequenced material: peripheral blood. This TCR came from a woman in her 40s who had recovered from COVID-19. The chain employs TRBV10-2 and TRBJ1-2; no clear D gene. The CDR3 sequence is CASRTREVGYGYTF. The DNA for the CDR3 is TGCGCCAGCCGTACCCGGGAAGTGGGCTATGGCTACACCTTC.